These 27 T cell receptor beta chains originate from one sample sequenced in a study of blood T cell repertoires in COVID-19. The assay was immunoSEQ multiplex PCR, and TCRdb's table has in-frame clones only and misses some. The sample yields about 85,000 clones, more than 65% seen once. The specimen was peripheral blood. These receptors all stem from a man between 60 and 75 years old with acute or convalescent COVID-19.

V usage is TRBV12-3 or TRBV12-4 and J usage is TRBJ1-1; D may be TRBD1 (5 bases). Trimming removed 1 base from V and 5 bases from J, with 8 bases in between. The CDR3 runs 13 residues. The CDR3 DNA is TGTGCCAGCAGTTTAGAACAGGAGACTGAAGCTTTCTTT. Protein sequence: CASSLEQETEAFF.

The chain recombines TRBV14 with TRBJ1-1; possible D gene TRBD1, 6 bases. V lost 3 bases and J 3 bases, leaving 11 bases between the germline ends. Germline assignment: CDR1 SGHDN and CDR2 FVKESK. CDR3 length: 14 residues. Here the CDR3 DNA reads TGTGCCAGCAGCCACAGGGGATGGGACACTGAAGCTTTCTTT. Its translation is CASSHRGWDTEAFF.

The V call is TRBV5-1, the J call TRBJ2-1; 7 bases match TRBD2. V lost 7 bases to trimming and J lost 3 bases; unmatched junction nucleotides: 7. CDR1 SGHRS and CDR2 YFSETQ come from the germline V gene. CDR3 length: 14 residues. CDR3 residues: CASVRGEGYNEQFF. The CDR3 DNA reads TGCGCCAGCGTCCGCGGGGAGGGCTACAATGAGCAGTTCTTC.

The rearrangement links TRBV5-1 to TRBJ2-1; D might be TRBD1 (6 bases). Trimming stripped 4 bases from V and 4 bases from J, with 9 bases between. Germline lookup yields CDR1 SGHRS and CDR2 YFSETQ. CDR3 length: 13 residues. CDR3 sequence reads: CASSGTTYNEQFF. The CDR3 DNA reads TGCGCCAGCAGCGGGACAACTTACAATGAGCAGTTCTTC.

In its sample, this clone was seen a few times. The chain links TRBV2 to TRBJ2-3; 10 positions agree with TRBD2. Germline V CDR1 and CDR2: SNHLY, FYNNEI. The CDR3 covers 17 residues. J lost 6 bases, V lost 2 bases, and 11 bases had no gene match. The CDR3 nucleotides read TGTGCCAGCAGTGAAAGGACAGCGGGGGGGCATAGGGATACGCAGTATTTT. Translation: CASSERTAGGHRDTQYF.

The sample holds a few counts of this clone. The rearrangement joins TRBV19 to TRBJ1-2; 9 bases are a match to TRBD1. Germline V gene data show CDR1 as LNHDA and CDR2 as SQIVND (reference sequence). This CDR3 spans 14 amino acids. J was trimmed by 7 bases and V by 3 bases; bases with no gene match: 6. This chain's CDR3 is CASSMANRGLGYTF. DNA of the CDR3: TGTGCCAGTAGTATGGCCAACAGGGGGCTTGGCTACACCTTC.

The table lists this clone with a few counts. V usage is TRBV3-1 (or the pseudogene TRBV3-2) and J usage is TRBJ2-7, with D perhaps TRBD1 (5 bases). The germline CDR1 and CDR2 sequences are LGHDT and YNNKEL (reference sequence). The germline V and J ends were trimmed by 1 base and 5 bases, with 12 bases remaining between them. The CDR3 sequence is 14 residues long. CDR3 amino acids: CASSQAGREDEQYF. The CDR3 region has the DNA TGTGCCAGCAGCCAAGCGGGCAGGGAAGACGAGCAGTACTTC.

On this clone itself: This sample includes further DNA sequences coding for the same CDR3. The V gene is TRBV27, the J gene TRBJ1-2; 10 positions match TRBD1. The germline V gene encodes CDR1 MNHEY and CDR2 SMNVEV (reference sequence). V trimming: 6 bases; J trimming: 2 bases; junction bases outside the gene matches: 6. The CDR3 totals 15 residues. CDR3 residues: CASRRPGQGNYGYTF. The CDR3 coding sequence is TGTGCCAGCAGAAGACCGGGACAGGGGAACTATGGCTACACCTTC.

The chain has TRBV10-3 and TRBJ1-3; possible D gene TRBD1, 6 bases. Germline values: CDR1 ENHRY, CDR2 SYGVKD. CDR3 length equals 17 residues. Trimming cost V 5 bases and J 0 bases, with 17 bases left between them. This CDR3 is CAISSEAGTTSGNTIYF. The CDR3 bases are TGTGCCATCAGTAGCGAAGCCGGGACAACCTCTGGAAACACCATATATTTT.

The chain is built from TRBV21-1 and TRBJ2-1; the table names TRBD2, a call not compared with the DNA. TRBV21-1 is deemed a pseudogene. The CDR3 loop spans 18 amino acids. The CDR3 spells CASSDRTSGGGSNNEQFF. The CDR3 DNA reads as TGTGCCAGCAGCGACCGGACTAGCGGGGGGGGATCAAACAATGAGCAGTTCTTC.

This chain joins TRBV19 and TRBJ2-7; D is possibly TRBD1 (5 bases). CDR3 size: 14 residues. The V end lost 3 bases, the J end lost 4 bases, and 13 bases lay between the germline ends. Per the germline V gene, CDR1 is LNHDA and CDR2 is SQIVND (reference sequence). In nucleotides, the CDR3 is TGTGCCAGTAGTATGGGGCAGGGTGAATACGAGCAGTACTTC. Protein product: CASSMGQGEYEQYF.

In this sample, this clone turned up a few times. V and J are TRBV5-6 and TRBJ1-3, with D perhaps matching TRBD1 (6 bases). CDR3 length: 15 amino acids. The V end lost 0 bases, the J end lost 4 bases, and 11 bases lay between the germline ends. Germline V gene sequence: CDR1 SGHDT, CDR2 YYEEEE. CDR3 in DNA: TGTGCCAGCAGCTTGGGAGGGGGAGCAGGAAACACCATATATTTT. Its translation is CASSLGGGAGNTIYF.

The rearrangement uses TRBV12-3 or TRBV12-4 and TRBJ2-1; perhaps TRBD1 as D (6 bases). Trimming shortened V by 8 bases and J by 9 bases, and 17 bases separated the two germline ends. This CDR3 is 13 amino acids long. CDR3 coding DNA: TGTGCCAGCGATTCCCCCCAGGGGTCTGAGCAGTTCTTC. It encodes CASDSPQGSEQFF.

CDR3 sequence reads: CASSFSGDSTDTQYF. The CDR3 region has the DNA TGTGCCAGCAGCTTTAGCGGGGACAGCACAGATACGCAGTATTTT. The chain combines TRBV9 with TRBJ2-3, with TRBD2 matching 8 bases. Per the germline V gene, CDR1 is SGDLS and CDR2 is YYNGEE. The CDR3 extends over 15 amino acids. Germline trimming cut 4 bases from V and 0 bases from J; bases unmatched to any gene: 4.

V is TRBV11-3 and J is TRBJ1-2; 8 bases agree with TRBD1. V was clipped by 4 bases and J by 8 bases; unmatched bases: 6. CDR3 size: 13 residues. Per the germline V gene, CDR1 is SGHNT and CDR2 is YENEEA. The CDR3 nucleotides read TGTGCCAGCAGCTCAGACGACAGGGGCGGCTACACCTTC. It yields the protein CASSSDDRGGYTF.

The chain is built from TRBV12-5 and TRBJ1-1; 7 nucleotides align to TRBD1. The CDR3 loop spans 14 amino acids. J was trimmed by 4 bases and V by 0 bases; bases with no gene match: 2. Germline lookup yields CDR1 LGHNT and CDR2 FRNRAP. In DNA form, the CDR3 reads TGTGCTAGTGGTTTGGTACAGGGGTCCACTGAAGCTTTCTTT. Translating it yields CASGLVQGSTEAFF.

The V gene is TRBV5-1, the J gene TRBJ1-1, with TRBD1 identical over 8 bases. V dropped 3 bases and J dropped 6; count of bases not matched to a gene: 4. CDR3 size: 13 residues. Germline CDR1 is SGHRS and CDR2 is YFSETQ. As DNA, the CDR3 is TGCGCCAGCAGCTCAGGGGGCACGGCTGAAGCTTTCTTT. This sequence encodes CASSSGGTAEAFF.

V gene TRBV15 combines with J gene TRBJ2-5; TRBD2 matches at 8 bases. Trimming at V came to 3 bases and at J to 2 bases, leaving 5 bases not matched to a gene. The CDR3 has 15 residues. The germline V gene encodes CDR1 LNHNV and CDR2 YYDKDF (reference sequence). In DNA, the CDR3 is TGTGCCACCAGCAGGGTTAGCGGGGTACAAGAGACCCAGTACTTC. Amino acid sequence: CATSRVSGVQETQYF. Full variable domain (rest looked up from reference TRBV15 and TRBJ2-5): DAMVIQNPRYQVTQFGKPVTLSCSQTLNHNVMYWYQQKSSQAPKLLFHYYDKDFNNEADTPDNFQSRRPNTSFCFLDIRSPGLGDTAMYLCATSRVSGVQETQYFGPGTRLLVL.

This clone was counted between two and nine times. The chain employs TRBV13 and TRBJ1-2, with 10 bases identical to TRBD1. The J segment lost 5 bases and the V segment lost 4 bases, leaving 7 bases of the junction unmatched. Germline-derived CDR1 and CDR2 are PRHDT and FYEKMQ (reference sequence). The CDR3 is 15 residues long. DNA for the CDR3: TGTGCCAGCAGCTCGGACAGGGGGATGTCGTATGGCTACACCTTC. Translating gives CASSSDRGMSYGYTF. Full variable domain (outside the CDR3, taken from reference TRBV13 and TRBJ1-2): AAGVIQSPRHLIKEKRETATLKCYPIPRHDTVYWYQQGPGQDPQFLISFYEKMQSDKGSIPDRFSAQQFSDYHSELNMSSLELGDSALYFCASSSDRGMSYGYTFGSGTRLTVV.

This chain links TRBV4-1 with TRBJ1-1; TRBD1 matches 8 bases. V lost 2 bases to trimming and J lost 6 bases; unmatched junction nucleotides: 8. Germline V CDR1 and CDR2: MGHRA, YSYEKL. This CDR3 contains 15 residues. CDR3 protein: CASSQNKDREAEAFF. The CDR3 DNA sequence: TGCGCCAGCAGCCAAAACAAGGACAGGGAGGCTGAAGCTTTCTTT.

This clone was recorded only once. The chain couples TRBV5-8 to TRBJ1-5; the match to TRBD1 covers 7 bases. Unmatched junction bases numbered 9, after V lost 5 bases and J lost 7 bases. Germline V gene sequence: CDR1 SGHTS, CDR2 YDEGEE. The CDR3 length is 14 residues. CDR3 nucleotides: TGTGCCAGCAGGGACAGGTCGTACGTGCAGCCCCAGCATTTT. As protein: CASRDRSYVQPQHF.

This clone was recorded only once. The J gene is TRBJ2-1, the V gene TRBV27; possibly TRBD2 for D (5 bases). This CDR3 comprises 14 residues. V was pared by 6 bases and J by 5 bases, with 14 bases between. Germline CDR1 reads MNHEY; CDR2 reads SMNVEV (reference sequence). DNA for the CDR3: TGTGCCAGCAGCCTGGGCCTAGCCAACAATGAGCAGTTCTTC. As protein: CASSLGLANNEQFF.

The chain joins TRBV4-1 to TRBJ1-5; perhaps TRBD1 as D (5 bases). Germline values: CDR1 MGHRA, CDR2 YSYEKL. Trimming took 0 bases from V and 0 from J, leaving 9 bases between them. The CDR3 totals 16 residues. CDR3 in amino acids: CASSQDRGYSNQPQHF. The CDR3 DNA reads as TGCGCCAGCAGCCAAGATAGGGGTTATAGCAATCAGCCCCAGCATTTT.

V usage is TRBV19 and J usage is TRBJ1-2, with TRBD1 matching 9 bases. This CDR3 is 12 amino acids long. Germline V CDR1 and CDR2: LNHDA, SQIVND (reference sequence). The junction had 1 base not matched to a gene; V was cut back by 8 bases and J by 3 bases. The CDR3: CASRTGDYGYTF. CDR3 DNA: TGTGCCAGTCGGACAGGGGACTATGGCTACACCTTC.

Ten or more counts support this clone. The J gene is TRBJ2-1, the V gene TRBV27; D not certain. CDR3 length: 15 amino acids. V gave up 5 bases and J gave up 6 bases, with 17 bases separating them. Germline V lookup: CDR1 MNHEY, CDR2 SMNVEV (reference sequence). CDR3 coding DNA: TGTGCCAGCAGTGATGCCCCCTTTTCGGGCAATGAGCAGTTCTTC. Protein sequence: CASSDAPFSGNEQFF.

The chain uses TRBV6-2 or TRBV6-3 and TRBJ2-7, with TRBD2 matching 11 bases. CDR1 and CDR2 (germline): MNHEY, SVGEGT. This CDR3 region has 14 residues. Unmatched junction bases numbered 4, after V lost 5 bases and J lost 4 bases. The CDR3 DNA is TGTGCCAGCAGTACACTAGCGGGGGTATACGAGCAGTACTTC. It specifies CASSTLAGVYEQYF.

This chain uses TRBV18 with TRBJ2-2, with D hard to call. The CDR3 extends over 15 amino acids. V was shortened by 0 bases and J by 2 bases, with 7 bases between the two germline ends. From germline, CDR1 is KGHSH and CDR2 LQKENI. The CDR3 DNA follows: TGTGCCAGCTCACCACCGTTCTATAACACCGGGGAGCTGTTTTTT. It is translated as CASSPPFYNTGELFF.